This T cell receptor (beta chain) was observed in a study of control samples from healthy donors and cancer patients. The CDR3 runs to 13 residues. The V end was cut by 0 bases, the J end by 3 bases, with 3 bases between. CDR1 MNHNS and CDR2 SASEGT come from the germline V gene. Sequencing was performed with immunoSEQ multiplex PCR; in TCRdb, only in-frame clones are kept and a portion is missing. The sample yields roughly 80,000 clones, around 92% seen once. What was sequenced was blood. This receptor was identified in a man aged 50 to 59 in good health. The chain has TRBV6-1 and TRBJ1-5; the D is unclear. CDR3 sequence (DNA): TGTGCCAGCAGTGAAGCAACCAATCAGCCCCAGCATTTT. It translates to CASSEATNQPQHF.